This T cell receptor beta chain was retrieved from a study of radiation and T cells in renal cell carcinoma. General study results and limits: Top tumor clonotypes rose in blood 2 weeks post-radiation, then contracted. Baseline intratumoral clonotype presence is unknown without pretreatment biopsies.

Assay used: immunoSEQ multiplex PCR; TCRdb lists only in-frame clones, some missing. The sample holds approximately 150,000 clones; 86% are singletons and the top ten take around a sixth. Time point here: blood 4 weeks post-SBRT, at nephrectomy. Treatment specified: 15 Gy SBRT to primary tumor, nephrectomy 4 weeks later. Nephrectomy followed 15 Gy stereotactic body radiation by 4 weeks. Clear cell pathology was present in this patient's renal cell carcinoma. In regard to this clone: Its target is unknown.

The V segment lost 9 bases and the J segment 2 bases; nucleotides outside the gene matches: 4. The CDR3 extends over 13 amino acids. Germline values: CDR1 MNHNS, CDR2 SASEGT. This material consisted of blood, taken from a patient whose treatment included radiotherapy and nephrectomy. The chain recombines TRBV6-1 with TRBJ1-5; 7 nucleotides align to TRBD1. The receptor's source is a woman aged 45-60 years with renal cell carcinoma. CDR3 DNA: TGTGCCAGTCACCAGGGGGGCAATCAGCCCCAGCATTTT. Amino acid sequence: CASHQGGNQPQHF.